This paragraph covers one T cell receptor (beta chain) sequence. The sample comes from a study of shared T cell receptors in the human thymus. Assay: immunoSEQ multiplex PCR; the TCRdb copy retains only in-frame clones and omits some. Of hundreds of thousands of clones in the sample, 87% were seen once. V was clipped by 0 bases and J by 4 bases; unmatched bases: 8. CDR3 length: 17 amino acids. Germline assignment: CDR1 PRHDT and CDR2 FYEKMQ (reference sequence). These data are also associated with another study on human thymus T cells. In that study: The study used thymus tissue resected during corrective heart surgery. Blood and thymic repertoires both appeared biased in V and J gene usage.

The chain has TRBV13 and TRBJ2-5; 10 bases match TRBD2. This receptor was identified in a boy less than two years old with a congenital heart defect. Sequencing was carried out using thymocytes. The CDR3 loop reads CASSLGYQASGRETQYF. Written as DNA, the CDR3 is TGTGCCAGCAGCTTAGGTTACCAGGCTAGCGGGAGAGAGACCCAGTACTTC. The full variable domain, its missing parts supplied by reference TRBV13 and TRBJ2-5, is AAGVIQSPRHLIKEKRETATLKCYPIPRHDTVYWYQQGPGQDPQFLISFYEKMQSDKGSIPDRFSAQQFSDYHSELNMSSLELGDSALYFCASSLGYQASGRETQYFGPGTRLLVL.